The 7 T cell receptor beta chains reported below all come from one sample, sequenced in a study of CD8 T cells in Susac syndrome. With random hexamers, 0.5 to 1 ug RNA was reverse transcribed. TCRdb reanalysed the immunoSEQ multiplex PCR reads using MiXCR and keeps one entry per CDR3 protein. This sample carries tens of thousands of distinct CDR3 sequences, 93% of them seen once, and the ten largest clones take roughly 0.5%. Sequencing was performed on CD8+ T cells from PBMCs. Receptors originate from a human donor with multiple sclerosis.

The V call is TRBV7-9, the J call TRBJ2-5; a possible D gene is TRBD2 (5 bases). V lost 5 bases and J 1 base, leaving 14 bases between the germline ends. This CDR3 contains 15 residues. The V gene's germline CDR1 is SEHNR and CDR2 FQNEAQ (reference sequence). The CDR3 DNA follows: TGTGCCAGCAGCCGTACCTCTGGGAGCCAAGAGACCCAGTACTTC. Protein product: CASSRTSGSQETQYF.

The V gene is TRBV5-6, the J gene TRBJ2-7, with a weak D call TRBD1 (5 bases). This CDR3 contains 15 residues. Trimming took 5 bases from V and 2 from J, leaving 17 bases between them. Germline V gene data show CDR1 as SGHDT and CDR2 as YYEEEE. Here the CDR3 DNA reads TGTGCCAGCAGGGAAGCCCAGCAGGGCCCCTACGAGCAGTACTTC. Translated, it gives CASREAQQGPYEQYF.

The V and J genes are TRBV7-9 and TRBJ2-3; 8 bases line up with TRBD2. The CDR3 runs to 15 residues. Germline V lookup: CDR1 SEHNR, CDR2 FQNEAQ (reference sequence). V lost 5 bases, J lost 3 bases, and 7 bases stayed unmatched. CDR3 DNA sequence: TGTGCCAGCAGCATGCCTAGCGGGTCAACAGATACGCAGTATTTT. Translating it yields CASSMPSGSTDTQYF.

The chain carries TRBV29-1 and TRBJ1-2; a weak D match, TRBD1 (5 bases). With 6 bases removed from V and 12 bases from J, the gap between germline ends came to 14 bases. CDR1 is SQVTM and CDR2 is ANQGSEA in the germline V gene. The CDR3 loop spans 10 amino acids. The CDR3 sequence: CSVSQGGHTF. In DNA form, the CDR3 reads TGCAGCGTCTCCCAGGGAGGACACACCTTC. Combining the CDR3 with reference TRBV29-1 and TRBJ1-2 gives the whole variable domain SAVISQKPSRDICQRGTSLTIQCQVDSQVTMMFWYRQQPGQSLTLIATANQGSEATYESGFVIDKFPISRPNLTFSTLTVSNMSPEDSSIYLCSVSQGGHTFGSGTRLTVV.

The rearrangement joins TRBV20-1 to TRBJ2-3; TRBD2 is a possible D gene (5 bases). Germline CDR1 is DFQATT and CDR2 is SNEGSKA (reference sequence). The CDR3 runs 16 residues. V was cut by 5 bases and J by 6 bases, with 24 bases left in between. CDR3 amino acids: CSASLIGEPIWDTQYF. The CDR3 coding sequence is TGCAGTGCTTCATTAATCGGGGAGCCAATTTGGGATACGCAGTATTTT.

This sequence joins TRBV2 and TRBJ1-6; unclear D gene. V lost 11 bases and J 8 bases, leaving 31 bases between the germline ends. There are 18 residues in the CDR3. The germline CDR1 and CDR2 sequences are SNHLY and FYNNEI. The CDR3 coding sequence is TGTGCCCAGAATGCATTGGTTATCCCGCCCGGGGAATATTCACCCCTCCACTTT. This gives the protein CAQNALVIPPGEYSPLHF.

This chain joins TRBV4-1 and TRBJ2-5, with D maybe TRBD2 (6 bases). V shed 2 bases and J shed 5 bases, with 18 bases lying between them. CDR1 and CDR2 from the germline V gene are MGHRA and YSYEKL. This CDR3 spans 16 amino acids. CDR3 DNA: TGCGCCAGCAGCCAAACCGGGACTCCTACCTTGGAGACCCAGTACTTC. It codes for CASSQTGTPTLETQYF.